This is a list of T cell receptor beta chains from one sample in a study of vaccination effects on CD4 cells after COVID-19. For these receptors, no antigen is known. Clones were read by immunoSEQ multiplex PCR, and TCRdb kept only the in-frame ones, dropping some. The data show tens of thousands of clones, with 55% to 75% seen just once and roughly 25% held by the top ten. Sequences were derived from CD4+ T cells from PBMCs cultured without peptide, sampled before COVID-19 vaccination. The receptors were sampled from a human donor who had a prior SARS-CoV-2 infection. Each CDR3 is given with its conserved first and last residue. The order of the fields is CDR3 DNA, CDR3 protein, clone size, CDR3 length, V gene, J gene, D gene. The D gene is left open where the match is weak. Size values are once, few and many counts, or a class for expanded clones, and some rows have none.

TGTGCCAGCGGAAGGCGGAGCTCCTACGAGCAGTACTTC	CASGRRSSYEQYF	.	13	TRBV12-3/TRBV12-4	TRBJ2-7	.
TGTGCCAGCAGTTACTGGACAGCCGACCGAGGCTACACCTTC	CASSYWTADRGYTF	.	14	TRBV6-6	TRBJ1-2	.
TGTGCCAGCAGGCCGGGACTAGCGGGCACCGGGGAGCTGTTTTTT	CASRPGLAGTGELFF	.	15	TRBV2	TRBJ2-2	TRBD2
TGTGCCAGCAGCACCATAGGGGGGCGGATTTGGGAGCAGTTCTTC	CASSTIGGRIWEQFF	.	15	TRBV7-8	TRBJ2-1	.
TGCGCCAGCAGCTTGTTCGCGGGGGGGCCCTACGAGCAGTACTTC	CASSLFAGGPYEQYF	.	15	TRBV5-1	TRBJ2-7	TRBD2
TGTGCCAGCAGCAAAAGACAGGGTGGGACCTACGAGCAGTACTTC	CASSKRQGGTYEQYF	.	15	TRBV5-4	TRBJ2-7	TRBD1
TGTGCCAGCAGTTTGAATCCGGGACAGGGCGTCTATGGCTACACCTTC	CASSLNPGQGVYGYTF	.	16	TRBV5-4	TRBJ1-2	TRBD1
TGTGCCAGCAGCACGAGGGGGACAGATACGCAGTATTTT	CASSTRGTDTQYF	.	13	TRBV7-2	TRBJ2-3	.
TGTGCCAGCAGTTTTTATAGGGGCGGAAGCACCTTC	CASSFYRGGSTF	few	12	TRBV12-3/TRBV12-4	TRBJ1-2	.
TGTGCCACCAGTGATCAAACTAACAGGGCGGGAGAGACCCAGTACTTC	CATSDQTNRAGETQYF	.	16	TRBV24-1	TRBJ2-5	.
TGTGCCAGCAGCCAAGGGGCTAGCGGGAGTTTCACCTACGAGCAGTACTTC	CASSQGASGSFTYEQYF	.	17	TRBV4-2	TRBJ2-7	TRBD2
TGTGCCAGCAGCCAACAACAGGGTTCCGAGACCCAGTACTTC	CASSQQQGSETQYF	.	14	TRBV3-1/TRBV3-2	TRBJ2-5	.
TGTGCCAGCAGCTTAGGTCAGAGTTCTACCATGAACACTGAAGCTTTCTTT	CASSLGQSSTMNTEAFF	few	17	TRBV7-9	TRBJ1-1	.
TGCAGTGCTAAAACGAACACTGAAGCTTTCTTT	CSAKTNTEAFF	few	11	TRBV20-1	TRBJ1-1	.
TGTGCCATCAGGGACAGCCAAGAGACCCAGTACTTC	CAIRDSQETQYF	.	12	TRBV10-3	TRBJ2-5	.
TGCGCCAGCAGCTTGGTACGTAGCGGGATAGCTGAGCAGTTCTTC	CASSLVRSGIAEQFF	.	15	TRBV5-1	TRBJ2-1	TRBD2
TGCGCCAGCAGCCACGGAGCCGGGACAGGGTACTATGGCTACACCTTC	CASSHGAGTGYYGYTF	once	16	TRBV4-3	TRBJ1-2	TRBD1
TGTGCCAGCAGCCCAGGGGCTAGCGGGGGCGAGACCCAGTACTTC	CASSPGASGGETQYF	.	15	TRBV9	TRBJ2-5	TRBD2
TGTGCCAGCAGATTGGGACAGAACACCGGGGAGCTGTTTTTT	CASRLGQNTGELFF	.	14	TRBV6-5	TRBJ2-2	.
TGTGCCAGCAGCCCCGGACTAGCGGGGGGTCCCTACGAGCAGTACTTC	CASSPGLAGGPYEQYF	.	16	TRBV7-2	TRBJ2-7	TRBD2
TGCGCCAGCAGTCCCAGGGGGCACTTCACTGAAGCTTTCTTT	CASSPRGHFTEAFF	.	14	TRBV5-1	TRBJ1-1	TRBD1
TGTGCCAGCAGCCCGATTCAGGGCGCAGATACGCAGTATTTT	CASSPIQGADTQYF	.	14	TRBV7-9	TRBJ2-3	.
TGTGCCAGCAGCCCAACAGGGGCCAGGTGGCCCCAGCATTTT	CASSPTGARWPQHF	.	14	TRBV3-1/TRBV3-2	TRBJ1-5	TRBD1
TGTGCCAGCAGCCTCGGATCGGCTTTTGACTACGAGCAGTACTTC	CASSLGSAFDYEQYF	.	15	TRBV4-2	TRBJ2-7	.
TGTGCCAGCAGCTTATTGAATTCACCCCTCCACTTT	CASSLLNSPLHF	.	12	TRBV11-1	TRBJ1-6	.
TGTGCCACCAGCAGCAAAACCGGGACCTCGTACCAAGAGACCCAGTACTTC	CATSSKTGTSYQETQYF	.	17	TRBV15	TRBJ2-5	.
TGCAGTGCTAGTCCGCAGGGGTTCAATGAAAAACTGTTTTTT	CSASPQGFNEKLFF	.	14	TRBV20-1	TRBJ1-4	.
TGTGCCAGTAGTATACTAGTCGGGGGGCGCGGTGGCTACACCTTC	CASSILVGGRGGYTF	.	15	TRBV19	TRBJ1-2	.
TGTGCCAGCAAGGGCGGGGGACAGAAAGCTTTCTTT	CASKGGGQKAFF	once	12	TRBV12-3/TRBV12-4	TRBJ1-1	TRBD1
TGCAGCGCCGCTTGGGACAGAACTTTGGAGCAGTACTTC	CSAAWDRTLEQYF	.	13	TRBV29-1	TRBJ2-7	TRBD1
TGTGCCAGCAGCTCCCGGAACTATGGCTACACCTTC	CASSSRNYGYTF	few	12	TRBV5-8	TRBJ1-2	.
TGTGCCAGCAGCCCAAACCCGACCCACACCGGGGAGCTGTTTTTT	CASSPNPTHTGELFF	.	15	TRBV7-2	TRBJ2-2	.